This is a list of T cell receptor beta chains from one sample in a study of blood T cell repertoires in COVID-19. Assay: immunoSEQ multiplex PCR; the TCRdb copy retains only in-frame clones and omits some. The sample lists 45,000 to 70,000 clones; more than 75% were seen once. The sequenced sample consisted of peripheral blood. Every receptor here comes from a woman in her sixties or seventies with COVID-19, enrolled during active disease. The CDR3 runs from the conserved cysteine through the conserved F or W. The order of the fields is D gene, J gene, clone size, V gene, CDR3 protein, CDR3 DNA. A D gene is named only where the DNA matches it firmly. Some rows have no size entry. The others give once, few or many, or a class for an expanded clone.

d_gene: TRBD1; j_gene: TRBJ2-1; abundance: -; v_gene: TRBV5-4; CDR3aa: CASSLGGLGQHNEQFF; CDR3nt: TGTGCCAGCAGCTTGGGCGGGCTGGGACAGCACAATGAGCAGTTCTTC
d_gene: TRBD2; j_gene: TRBJ2-7; abundance: -; v_gene: TRBV10-3; CDR3aa: CAISESLGSSGRYEQYF; CDR3nt: TGTGCCATCAGTGAGTCCCTCGGGTCTAGCGGGAGGTACGAGCAGTACTTC
d_gene: -; j_gene: TRBJ1-1; abundance: -; v_gene: TRBV12-3/TRBV12-4; CDR3aa: CASSRTTYTEAFF; CDR3nt: TGTGCCAGCAGTCGAACTACCTACACTGAAGCTTTCTTT
d_gene: TRBD1; j_gene: TRBJ2-1; abundance: -; v_gene: TRBV24-1; CDR3aa: CATSGGQGGGNEQFF; CDR3nt: TGTGCCACCAGTGGAGGACAGGGAGGTGGCAATGAGCAGTTCTTC
d_gene: TRBD1; j_gene: TRBJ1-1; abundance: few; v_gene: TRBV28; CDR3aa: CASSLLTGGPYHGAFF; CDR3nt: TGTGCCAGCAGTTTACTTACAGGGGGTCCATATCACGGAGCTTTCTTT
d_gene: -; j_gene: TRBJ2-5; abundance: -; v_gene: TRBV11-1; CDR3aa: CASSLPSYSGETQYF; CDR3nt: TGTGCCAGCAGCTTACCAAGTTACTCCGGGGAGACCCAGTACTTC
d_gene: TRBD2; j_gene: TRBJ2-7; abundance: -; v_gene: TRBV4-2; CDR3aa: CASSQDMLAAAYEQYF; CDR3nt: TGTGCCAGCAGCCAAGACATGCTAGCGGCCGCCTACGAGCAGTACTTC
d_gene: TRBD1; j_gene: TRBJ1-3; abundance: -; v_gene: TRBV3-1/TRBV3-2; CDR3aa: CASSQGQGNTIYF; CDR3nt: TGTGCCAGCAGCCAGGGACAGGGTAACACCATATATTTT
d_gene: TRBD2; j_gene: TRBJ2-7; abundance: -; v_gene: TRBV4-1; CDR3aa: CASSLFSWGEQAGNYEQYF; CDR3nt: TGCGCCAGCAGCCTTTTTTCCTGGGGAGAGCAAGCGGGGAACTACGAGCAGTACTTC
d_gene: TRBD2; j_gene: TRBJ2-7; abundance: -; v_gene: TRBV3-1/TRBV3-2; CDR3aa: CASSRRGTSGSYEQYF; CDR3nt: TGTGCCAGCAGCCGCAGGGGAACTAGCGGGAGCTACGAGCAGTACTTC
d_gene: -; j_gene: TRBJ2-2; abundance: -; v_gene: TRBV28; CDR3aa: CASREQNTGELFF; CDR3nt: TGTGCCAGCAGAGAACAGAACACCGGGGAGCTGTTTTTT
d_gene: TRBD2; j_gene: TRBJ2-7; abundance: -; v_gene: TRBV28; CDR3aa: CASSQSGRFREQYF; CDR3nt: TGTGCCAGCAGTCAAAGCGGGAGGTTTAGGGAGCAGTACTTC
d_gene: TRBD2; j_gene: TRBJ2-1; abundance: -; v_gene: TRBV5-1; CDR3aa: CASSLTGGTYNEQFF; CDR3nt: TGCGCCAGCAGCTTGACGGGAGGGACCTACAATGAGCAGTTCTTC
d_gene: -; j_gene: TRBJ2-1; abundance: -; v_gene: TRBV10-2; CDR3aa: CASSVSRDNEQFF; CDR3nt: TGCGCCAGCAGTGTGTCCAGGGACAATGAGCAGTTCTTC
d_gene: -; j_gene: TRBJ2-1; abundance: -; v_gene: TRBV9; CDR3aa: CASSVVAASYNEQFF; CDR3nt: TGTGCCAGCAGCGTAGTAGCGGCCTCCTACAATGAGCAGTTCTTC
d_gene: TRBD1; j_gene: TRBJ1-6; abundance: -; v_gene: TRBV4-1; CDR3aa: CASSQAGGSLSPLHF; CDR3nt: TGCGCCAGCAGCCAAGCAGGGGGCAGTCTCTCACCCCTCCACTTT
d_gene: TRBD1; j_gene: TRBJ1-6; abundance: -; v_gene: TRBV30; CDR3aa: CAWSPGTAGISPLHF; CDR3nt: TGTGCCTGGAGTCCCGGGACAGCCGGAATTTCACCCCTCCACTTT
d_gene: -; j_gene: TRBJ1-1; abundance: -; v_gene: TRBV28; CDR3aa: CASSFDRILEAFF; CDR3nt: TGTGCCAGCAGTTTTGACAGGATACTTGAAGCTTTCTTT
d_gene: -; j_gene: TRBJ1-5; abundance: -; v_gene: TRBV11-2; CDR3aa: CASSLGLQNQPQHF; CDR3nt: TGTGCCAGCAGCTTGGGACTCCAAAATCAGCCCCAGCATTTT
d_gene: TRBD2; j_gene: TRBJ2-1; abundance: few; v_gene: TRBV7-7; CDR3aa: CASSSLAGGVNEQFF; CDR3nt: TGTGCTAGCAGCTCACTAGCGGGAGGAGTTAATGAGCAGTTCTTC
d_gene: TRBD2; j_gene: TRBJ2-1; abundance: -; v_gene: TRBV2; CDR3aa: CASSEFVVAGGIEQFF; CDR3nt: TGTGCCAGCAGTGAATTTGTAGTAGCGGGAGGGATTGAGCAGTTCTTC
d_gene: TRBD1; j_gene: TRBJ2-7; abundance: -; v_gene: TRBV7-8; CDR3aa: CASSLFWTGNLKEQYF; CDR3nt: TGTGCCAGCAGCTTATTTTGGACAGGCAACTTAAAGGAGCAGTACTTC
d_gene: -; j_gene: TRBJ1-1; abundance: once; v_gene: TRBV5-1; CDR3aa: CASSLDRTANTEAFF; CDR3nt: TGCGCCAGCAGCTTGGATCGGACAGCGAACACTGAAGCTTTCTTT
d_gene: TRBD1; j_gene: TRBJ1-6; abundance: -; v_gene: TRBV6-5; CDR3aa: CASSDQQGFDSPLHF; CDR3nt: TGTGCCAGCAGCGACCAACAGGGGTTTGATTCACCCCTCCACTTT
d_gene: -; j_gene: TRBJ1-1; abundance: -; v_gene: TRBV20-1; CDR3aa: CSAMRNTEAFF; CDR3nt: TGCAGTGCTATGCGTAACACTGAAGCTTTCTTT
d_gene: TRBD2; j_gene: TRBJ2-1; abundance: -; v_gene: TRBV9; CDR3aa: CASSATGTSYDEQFF; CDR3nt: TGTGCCAGCAGCGCGACCGGGACTAGCTATGATGAGCAGTTCTTC
d_gene: TRBD2; j_gene: TRBJ2-1; abundance: once; v_gene: TRBV11-2; CDR3aa: CASRMGGPYNEQFF; CDR3nt: TGTGCCAGCAGGATGGGAGGGCCCTACAATGAGCAGTTCTTC
d_gene: -; j_gene: TRBJ2-2; abundance: -; v_gene: TRBV6-5; CDR3aa: CASRWRGTGELFF; CDR3nt: TGTGCCAGCCGCTGGAGGGGCACCGGGGAGCTGTTTTTT
d_gene: -; j_gene: TRBJ2-7; abundance: -; v_gene: TRBV2; CDR3aa: CASSEGSYEQYF; CDR3nt: TGTGCCAGCAGTGAAGGGAGCTACGAGCAGTACTTC
d_gene: TRBD1; j_gene: TRBJ1-3; abundance: -; v_gene: TRBV28; CDR3aa: CASRLTGTGVSGNTIYF; CDR3nt: TGTGCCAGCAGACTAACCGGGACAGGGGTCTCTGGAAACACCATATATTTT
d_gene: TRBD1; j_gene: TRBJ1-2; abundance: -; v_gene: TRBV5-1; CDR3aa: CASSLGRTGGSHGYTF; CDR3nt: TGCGCCAGCAGCTTGGGACGGACAGGGGGCTCTCATGGCTACACCTTC
d_gene: TRBD2; j_gene: TRBJ2-3; abundance: -; v_gene: TRBV19; CDR3aa: CASRTAASGSADTQYF; CDR3nt: TGTGCCAGTAGGACCGCGGCTAGCGGGAGCGCAGATACGCAGTATTTT
d_gene: TRBD2; j_gene: TRBJ2-1; abundance: -; v_gene: TRBV29-1; CDR3aa: CSTRGLAGGSSYNEQFF; CDR3nt: TGCAGCACCAGGGGACTAGCGGGAGGGAGCTCCTACAATGAGCAGTTCTTC
d_gene: TRBD2; j_gene: TRBJ2-7; abundance: -; v_gene: TRBV19; CDR3aa: CASSIVTSGTYEQYF; CDR3nt: TGTGCCAGTAGTATCGTAACTAGCGGAACCTACGAGCAGTACTTC
d_gene: -; j_gene: TRBJ1-1; abundance: -; v_gene: TRBV10-3; CDR3aa: CAISRGGEGTEAFF; CDR3nt: TGTGCCATCAGTAGAGGCGGGGAGGGGACTGAAGCTTTCTTT
d_gene: -; j_gene: TRBJ1-5; abundance: -; v_gene: TRBV28; CDR3aa: CASSSSSKPQHF; CDR3nt: TGTGCCAGCAGTTCCTCGAGCAAGCCCCAGCATTTT
d_gene: TRBD2; j_gene: TRBJ2-1; abundance: -; v_gene: TRBV7-3; CDR3aa: CASSPTSGRALNEQFF; CDR3nt: TGTGCCAGCAGCCCTACTAGCGGGAGGGCCCTAAATGAGCAGTTCTTC
d_gene: TRBD1; j_gene: TRBJ1-2; abundance: -; v_gene: TRBV6-5; CDR3aa: CASLRGLGYGYTF; CDR3nt: TGTGCCAGCCTCAGGGGGCTGGGCTATGGCTACACCTTC
d_gene: TRBD2; j_gene: TRBJ2-7; abundance: -; v_gene: TRBV7-9; CDR3aa: CASSPWTSGNSYEQYF; CDR3nt: TGTGCCAGCAGCCCTTGGACTAGCGGGAACTCCTACGAGCAGTACTTC
d_gene: TRBD1; j_gene: TRBJ1-2; abundance: -; v_gene: TRBV12-3/TRBV12-4; CDR3aa: CASSSDRGNGYTF; CDR3nt: TGTGCCAGCAGTTCGGACAGGGGGAATGGCTACACCTTC
d_gene: -; j_gene: TRBJ1-2; abundance: -; v_gene: TRBV5-1; CDR3aa: CASSLAPSNYGYTF; CDR3nt: TGCGCCAGCAGCTTGGCCCCTTCTAACTATGGCTACACCTTC
d_gene: TRBD1; j_gene: TRBJ2-1; abundance: -; v_gene: TRBV5-1; CDR3aa: CASNQQGARNEQFF; CDR3nt: TGCGCCAGCAATCAGCAGGGGGCGCGGAATGAGCAGTTCTTC
d_gene: TRBD1; j_gene: TRBJ2-3; abundance: -; v_gene: TRBV27; CDR3aa: CASRRDRGATDTQYF; CDR3nt: TGTGCCAGCAGGAGGGACAGGGGAGCAACAGATACGCAGTATTTT
d_gene: -; j_gene: TRBJ2-7; abundance: once; v_gene: TRBV11-2; CDR3aa: CASSLQLEGGAYEQYF; CDR3nt: TGTGCCAGCAGCTTACAGCTAGAGGGGGGGGCCTACGAGCAGTACTTC
d_gene: -; j_gene: TRBJ2-1; abundance: -; v_gene: TRBV2; CDR3aa: CASMGSGGLSYNEQFF; CDR3nt: TGTGCCAGCATGGGGAGCGGAGGTCTCTCCTACAATGAGCAGTTCTTC
d_gene: -; j_gene: TRBJ2-7; abundance: -; v_gene: TRBV7-2; CDR3aa: CASSLVPGAYEQYF; CDR3nt: TGTGCCAGCAGCTTAGTGCCCGGAGCCTACGAGCAGTACTTC
d_gene: -; j_gene: TRBJ1-5; abundance: once; v_gene: TRBV11-2; CDR3aa: CASSLGTVSNQPQHF; CDR3nt: TGTGCCAGCAGCTTAGGGACAGTTAGCAATCAGCCCCAGCATTTT
d_gene: -; j_gene: TRBJ2-7; abundance: -; v_gene: TRBV6-4; CDR3aa: CASSRDSYEQYF; CDR3nt: TGTGCCAGCAGTCGCGACAGCTACGAGCAGTACTTC
d_gene: TRBD1; j_gene: TRBJ2-7; abundance: -; v_gene: TRBV5-1; CDR3aa: CASSPGTGGEQYF; CDR3nt: TGCGCCAGCAGCCCGGGGACAGGAGGCGAGCAGTACTTC
d_gene: -; j_gene: TRBJ1-4; abundance: -; v_gene: TRBV27; CDR3aa: CASSPTVGHLLEKLFF; CDR3nt: TGTGCCAGCAGTCCGACCGTCGGACATTTACTTGAAAAACTGTTTTTT
d_gene: -; j_gene: TRBJ2-7; abundance: -; v_gene: TRBV21-1; CDR3aa: CASSLDRTYEQYF; CDR3nt: TGTGCCAGCAGCCTAGACAGGACCTACGAGCAGTACTTC
d_gene: -; j_gene: TRBJ1-4; abundance: -; v_gene: TRBV27; CDR3aa: CASSPSRGAFQKLFF; CDR3nt: TGTGCCAGCAGCCCCAGCAGGGGCGCCTTCCAGAAACTGTTTTTT
d_gene: -; j_gene: TRBJ1-1; abundance: -; v_gene: TRBV15; CDR3aa: CATSRQQGNTEAFF; CDR3nt: TGTGCCACCAGCAGACAACAGGGGAACACTGAAGCTTTCTTT
d_gene: -; j_gene: TRBJ2-2; abundance: -; v_gene: TRBV7-8; CDR3aa: CASSLAGVTGELFF; CDR3nt: TGTGCCAGCAGCTTAGCCGGGGTCACCGGGGAGCTGTTTTTT
d_gene: -; j_gene: TRBJ2-7; abundance: -; v_gene: TRBV20-1; CDR3aa: CSATVSSEQYF; CDR3nt: TGCAGTGCTACCGTTTCTAGCGAGCAGTACTTC
d_gene: TRBD2; j_gene: TRBJ2-4; abundance: -; v_gene: TRBV30; CDR3aa: CAWSYGRNAKNIQYF; CDR3nt: TGTGCCTGGAGTTACGGGAGGAATGCCAAAAACATTCAGTACTTC
d_gene: -; j_gene: TRBJ1-5; abundance: -; v_gene: TRBV6-4; CDR3aa: CASSEYVRGGQKISNQPQHF; CDR3nt: TGTGCCAGCAGTGAATACGTTCGGGGGGGACAAAAAATTAGCAATCAGCCCCAGCATTTT
d_gene: -; j_gene: TRBJ2-1; abundance: -; v_gene: TRBV12-3/TRBV12-4; CDR3aa: CASSLLQTNEQFF; CDR3nt: TGTGCCAGCAGTTTGCTACAGACAAATGAGCAGTTCTTC